This T cell receptor (beta chain) was recovered during a study of T cell repertoires in cytomegalovirus infection. Study summary: A matching HLA type, together with CMV infection, was signaled by public TCR beta signatures.

Remarks on this clonotype: Its specificity is not known.

Study findings and constraints: Ex vivo responses were dominated by HLA-C-restricted CMV-specific TCR beta clonotypes.

This CDR3 comprises 17 residues. V was pared by 2 bases and J by 0 bases, with 6 bases of the junction left unmatched. The V gene's germline CDR1 is MNHEY and CDR2 SVGEGT. TCRdb reanalysed the reads using MiXCR and keeps one entry per CDR3 protein. The sample lists about 230,000 distinct CDR3 sequences; approximately 24% were seen once. V usage is TRBV6-2 or TRBV6-3 and J usage is TRBJ2-7, with TRBD2 matching 11 bases. The sequence was obtained from a human donor in good health (CMV status not recorded). Some clones in this sample may be carry-over from other donors' samples. The sample was CD8+ T cells from PBMCs. This CDR3 is CASSYGLAGGFSYEQYF. DNA for the CDR3: TGTGCCAGCAGTTACGGTCTAGCGGGGGGTTTCTCCTACGAGCAGTACTTC.